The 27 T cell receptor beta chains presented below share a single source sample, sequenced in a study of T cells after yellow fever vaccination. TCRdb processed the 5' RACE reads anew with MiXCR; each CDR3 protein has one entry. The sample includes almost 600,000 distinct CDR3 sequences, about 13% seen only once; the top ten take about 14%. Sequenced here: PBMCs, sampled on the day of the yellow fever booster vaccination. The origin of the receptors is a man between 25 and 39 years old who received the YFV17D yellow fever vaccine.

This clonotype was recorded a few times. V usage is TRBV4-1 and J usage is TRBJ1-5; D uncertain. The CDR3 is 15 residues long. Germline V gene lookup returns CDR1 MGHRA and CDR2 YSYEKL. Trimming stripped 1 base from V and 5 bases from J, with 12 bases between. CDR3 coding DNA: TGCGCCAGCAGCCAAGGGGCAGCGAGGGATCAGCCCCAGCATTTT. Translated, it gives CASSQGAARDQPQHF.

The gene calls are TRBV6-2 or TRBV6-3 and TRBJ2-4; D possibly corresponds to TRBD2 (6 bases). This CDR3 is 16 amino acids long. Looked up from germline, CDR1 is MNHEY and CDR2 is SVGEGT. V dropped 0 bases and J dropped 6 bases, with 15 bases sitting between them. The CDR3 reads CASSYSQGRGLNIQYF. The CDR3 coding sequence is TGTGCCAGCAGTTACTCTCAGGGTCGGGGACTAAACATTCAGTACTTC.

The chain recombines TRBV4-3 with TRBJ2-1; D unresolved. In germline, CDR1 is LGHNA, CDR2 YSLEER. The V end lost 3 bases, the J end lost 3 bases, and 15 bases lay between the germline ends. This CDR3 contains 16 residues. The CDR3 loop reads CASSQSHGAGYNEQFF. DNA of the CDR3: TGCGCCAGCAGCCAGAGCCACGGAGCAGGCTACAATGAGCAGTTCTTC.

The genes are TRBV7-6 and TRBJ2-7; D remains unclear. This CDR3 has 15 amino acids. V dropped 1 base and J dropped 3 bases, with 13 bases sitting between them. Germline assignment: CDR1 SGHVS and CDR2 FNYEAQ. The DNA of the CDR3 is TGTGCCAGCAGCTTAGGGGGAATGAAGAACTACGAGCAGTACTTC. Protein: CASSLGGMKNYEQYF.

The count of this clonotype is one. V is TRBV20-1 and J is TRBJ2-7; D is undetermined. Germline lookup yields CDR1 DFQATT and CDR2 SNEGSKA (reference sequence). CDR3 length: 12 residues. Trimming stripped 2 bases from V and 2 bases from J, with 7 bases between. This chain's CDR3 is CSARPGPYEQYF. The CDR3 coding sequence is TGCAGTGCTAGACCAGGTCCCTACGAGCAGTACTTC.

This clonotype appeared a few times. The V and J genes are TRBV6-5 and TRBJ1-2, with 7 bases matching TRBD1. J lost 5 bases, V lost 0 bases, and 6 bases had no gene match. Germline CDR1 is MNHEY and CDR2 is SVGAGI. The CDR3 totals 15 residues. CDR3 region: CASSYSLAGGYGYTF. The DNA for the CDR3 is TGTGCCAGCAGTTACTCGTTGGCAGGGGGGTATGGCTACACCTTC.

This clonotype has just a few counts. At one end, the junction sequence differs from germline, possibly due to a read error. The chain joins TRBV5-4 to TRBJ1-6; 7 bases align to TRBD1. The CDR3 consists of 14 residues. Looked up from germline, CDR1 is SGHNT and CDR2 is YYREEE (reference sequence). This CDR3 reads CASRLDRTNSPLHF. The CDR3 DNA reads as TGTGCCAGCAGATTGGACAGGACGAATTCACCCCTCCACTTT.

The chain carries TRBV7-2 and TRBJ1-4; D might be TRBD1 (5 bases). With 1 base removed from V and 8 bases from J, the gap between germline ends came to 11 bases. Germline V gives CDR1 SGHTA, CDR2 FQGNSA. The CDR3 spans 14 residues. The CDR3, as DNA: TGTGCCAGCAGCTTAGGTTGGGGCGGAGAAAAACTGTTTTTT. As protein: CASSLGWGGEKLFF.

The DNA of the CDR3 is TGTGCCAGCAGCCCCCCCGGAGCGGGAGTCTTGGCGACCCAGTACTTC. This translates into CASSPPGAGVLATQYF. The chain combines TRBV7-9 with TRBJ2-5; 8 positions match TRBD2. The trim removed 5 bases at V and 7 bases at J, leaving 15 bases unmatched. Germline-derived CDR1 and CDR2 are SEHNR and FQNEAQ (reference sequence). This CDR3 is 16 amino acids long.

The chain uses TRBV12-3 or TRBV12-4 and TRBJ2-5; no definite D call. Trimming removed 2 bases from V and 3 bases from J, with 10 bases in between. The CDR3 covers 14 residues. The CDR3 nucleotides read TGTGCCAGCAGTTTACGGGTTGTGGAAGAGACCCAGTACTTC. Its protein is CASSLRVVEETQYF.

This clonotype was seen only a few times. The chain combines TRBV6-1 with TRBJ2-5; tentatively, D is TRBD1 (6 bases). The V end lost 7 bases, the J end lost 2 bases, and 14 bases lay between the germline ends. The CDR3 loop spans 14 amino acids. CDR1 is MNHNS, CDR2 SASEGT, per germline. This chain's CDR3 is CASNQGQFQETQYF. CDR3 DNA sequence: TGTGCCAGCAACCAAGGACAGTTTCAAGAGACCCAGTACTTC.

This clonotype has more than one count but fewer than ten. The CDR3 sequence: CASSFGDRGTTYEQYF. CDR3 DNA sequence: TGTGCCAGCAGTTTCGGGGACAGGGGAACGACCTACGAGCAGTACTTC. The genes are TRBV12-3 or TRBV12-4 and TRBJ2-7, with TRBD1 matching 10 bases. The length of the CDR3 is 16 residues. V trimming: 3 bases; J trimming: 2 bases; junction bases outside the gene matches: 7.

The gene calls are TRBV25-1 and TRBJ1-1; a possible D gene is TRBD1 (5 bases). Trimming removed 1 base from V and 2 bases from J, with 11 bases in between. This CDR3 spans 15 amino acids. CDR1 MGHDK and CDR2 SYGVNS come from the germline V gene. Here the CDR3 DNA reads TGTGCCAGCAGTGAATTGTTAGGGGACAACACTGAAGCTTTCTTT. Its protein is CASSELLGDNTEAFF.

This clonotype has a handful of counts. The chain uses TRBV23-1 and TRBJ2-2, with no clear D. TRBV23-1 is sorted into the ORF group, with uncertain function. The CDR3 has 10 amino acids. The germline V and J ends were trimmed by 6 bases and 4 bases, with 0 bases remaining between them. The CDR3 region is CASSTGELFF. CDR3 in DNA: TGCGCCAGCAGCACCGGGGAGCTGTTTTTT.

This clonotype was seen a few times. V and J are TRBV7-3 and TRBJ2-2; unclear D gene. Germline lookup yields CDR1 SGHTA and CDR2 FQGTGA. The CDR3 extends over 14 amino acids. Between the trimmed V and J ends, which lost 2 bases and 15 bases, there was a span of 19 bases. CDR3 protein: CASSLLANPTRMFF. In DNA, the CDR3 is TGTGCCAGCAGCTTACTTGCGAACCCCACCCGAATGTTTTTT.

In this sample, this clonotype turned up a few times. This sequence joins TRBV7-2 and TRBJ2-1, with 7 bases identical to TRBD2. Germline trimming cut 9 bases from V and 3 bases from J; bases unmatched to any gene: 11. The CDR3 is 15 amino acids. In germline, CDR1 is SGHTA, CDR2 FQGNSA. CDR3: CASLRASGLYNEQFF. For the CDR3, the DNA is TGTGCCAGTCTTCGGGCTAGCGGACTCTACAATGAGCAGTTCTTC.

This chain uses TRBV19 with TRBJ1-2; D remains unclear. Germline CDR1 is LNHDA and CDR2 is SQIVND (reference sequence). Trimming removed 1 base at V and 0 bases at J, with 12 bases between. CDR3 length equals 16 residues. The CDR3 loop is CASSIAPRKTNYGYTF. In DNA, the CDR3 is TGTGCCAGTAGTATAGCCCCTCGCAAGACTAACTATGGCTACACCTTC.

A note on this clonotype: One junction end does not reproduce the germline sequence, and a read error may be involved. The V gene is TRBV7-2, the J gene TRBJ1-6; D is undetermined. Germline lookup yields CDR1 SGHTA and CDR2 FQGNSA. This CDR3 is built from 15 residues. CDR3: CASGLTGQVYTPLHF. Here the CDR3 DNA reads TGTGCCAGCGGCTTAACCGGGCAGGTTTATACACCCCTCCACTTT.

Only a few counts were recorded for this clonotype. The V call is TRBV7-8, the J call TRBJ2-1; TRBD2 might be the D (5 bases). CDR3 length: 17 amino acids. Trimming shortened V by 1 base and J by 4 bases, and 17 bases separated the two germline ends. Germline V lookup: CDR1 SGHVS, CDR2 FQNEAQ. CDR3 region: CASSLGPLGSLYNEQFF. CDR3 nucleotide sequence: TGTGCCAGCAGCTTAGGTCCTTTAGGGAGCCTTTACAATGAGCAGTTCTTC.

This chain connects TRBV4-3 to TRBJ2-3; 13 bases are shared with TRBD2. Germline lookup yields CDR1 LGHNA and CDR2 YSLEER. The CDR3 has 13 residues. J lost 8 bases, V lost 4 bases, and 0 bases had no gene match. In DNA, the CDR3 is TGCGCCAGCAGCCGGACTAGCGGGAGTACGCAGTATTTT. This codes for CASSRTSGSTQYF.

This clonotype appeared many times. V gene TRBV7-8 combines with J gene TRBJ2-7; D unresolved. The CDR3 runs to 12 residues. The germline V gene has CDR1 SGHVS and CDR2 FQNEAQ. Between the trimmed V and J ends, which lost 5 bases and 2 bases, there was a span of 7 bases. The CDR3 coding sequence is TGTGCCAGCAGCCGTACTACCTACGAGCAGTACTTC. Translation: CASSRTTYEQYF.

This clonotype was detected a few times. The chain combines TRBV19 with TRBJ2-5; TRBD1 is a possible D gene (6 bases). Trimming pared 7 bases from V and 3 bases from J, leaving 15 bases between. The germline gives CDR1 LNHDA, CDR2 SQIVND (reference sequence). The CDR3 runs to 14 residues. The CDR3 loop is CASKEPGQKETQYF. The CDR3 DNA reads TGTGCCAGTAAAGAGCCCGGACAGAAAGAGACCCAGTACTTC.

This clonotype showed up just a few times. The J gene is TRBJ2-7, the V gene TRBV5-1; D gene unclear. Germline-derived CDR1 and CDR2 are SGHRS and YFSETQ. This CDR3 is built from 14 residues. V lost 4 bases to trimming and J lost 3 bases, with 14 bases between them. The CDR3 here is CASSQRSNGYEQYF. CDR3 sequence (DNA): TGCGCCAGCAGCCAGAGAAGCAATGGCTACGAGCAGTACTTC.

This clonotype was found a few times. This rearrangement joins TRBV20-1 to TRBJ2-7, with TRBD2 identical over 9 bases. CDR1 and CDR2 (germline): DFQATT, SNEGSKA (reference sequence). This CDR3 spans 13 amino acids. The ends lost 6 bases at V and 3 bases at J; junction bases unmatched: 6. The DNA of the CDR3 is TGCAGTGCAAGGGTAGCGGGAGTCTACGAGCAGTACTTC. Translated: CSARVAGVYEQYF.

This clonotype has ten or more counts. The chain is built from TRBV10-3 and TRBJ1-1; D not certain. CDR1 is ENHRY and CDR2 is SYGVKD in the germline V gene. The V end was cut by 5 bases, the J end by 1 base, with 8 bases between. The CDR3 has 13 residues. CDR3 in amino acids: CAISIDKNTEAFF. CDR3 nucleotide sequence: TGTGCCATCAGTATAGACAAGAACACTGAAGCTTTCTTT.

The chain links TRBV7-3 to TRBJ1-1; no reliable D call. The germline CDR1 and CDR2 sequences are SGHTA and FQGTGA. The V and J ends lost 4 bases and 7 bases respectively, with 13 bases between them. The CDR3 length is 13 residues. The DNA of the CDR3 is TGTGCCAGCAGCTCACTGACGGTAGATGAAGCTTTCTTT. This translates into CASSSLTVDEAFF.

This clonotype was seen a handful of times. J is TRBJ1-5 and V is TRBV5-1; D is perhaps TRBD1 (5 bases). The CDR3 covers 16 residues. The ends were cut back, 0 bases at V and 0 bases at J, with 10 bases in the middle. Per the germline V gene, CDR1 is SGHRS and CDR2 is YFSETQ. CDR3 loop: CASSLVGGNSNQPQHF. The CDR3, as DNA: TGCGCCAGCAGCTTGGTTGGGGGTAATAGCAATCAGCCCCAGCATTTT. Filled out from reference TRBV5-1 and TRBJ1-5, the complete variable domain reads KAGVTQTPRYLIKTRGQQVTLSCSPISGHRSVSWYQQTPGQGLQFLFEYFSETQRNKGNFPGRFSGRQFSNSRSEMNVSTLELGDSALYLCASSLVGGNSNQPQHFGDGTRLSIL.